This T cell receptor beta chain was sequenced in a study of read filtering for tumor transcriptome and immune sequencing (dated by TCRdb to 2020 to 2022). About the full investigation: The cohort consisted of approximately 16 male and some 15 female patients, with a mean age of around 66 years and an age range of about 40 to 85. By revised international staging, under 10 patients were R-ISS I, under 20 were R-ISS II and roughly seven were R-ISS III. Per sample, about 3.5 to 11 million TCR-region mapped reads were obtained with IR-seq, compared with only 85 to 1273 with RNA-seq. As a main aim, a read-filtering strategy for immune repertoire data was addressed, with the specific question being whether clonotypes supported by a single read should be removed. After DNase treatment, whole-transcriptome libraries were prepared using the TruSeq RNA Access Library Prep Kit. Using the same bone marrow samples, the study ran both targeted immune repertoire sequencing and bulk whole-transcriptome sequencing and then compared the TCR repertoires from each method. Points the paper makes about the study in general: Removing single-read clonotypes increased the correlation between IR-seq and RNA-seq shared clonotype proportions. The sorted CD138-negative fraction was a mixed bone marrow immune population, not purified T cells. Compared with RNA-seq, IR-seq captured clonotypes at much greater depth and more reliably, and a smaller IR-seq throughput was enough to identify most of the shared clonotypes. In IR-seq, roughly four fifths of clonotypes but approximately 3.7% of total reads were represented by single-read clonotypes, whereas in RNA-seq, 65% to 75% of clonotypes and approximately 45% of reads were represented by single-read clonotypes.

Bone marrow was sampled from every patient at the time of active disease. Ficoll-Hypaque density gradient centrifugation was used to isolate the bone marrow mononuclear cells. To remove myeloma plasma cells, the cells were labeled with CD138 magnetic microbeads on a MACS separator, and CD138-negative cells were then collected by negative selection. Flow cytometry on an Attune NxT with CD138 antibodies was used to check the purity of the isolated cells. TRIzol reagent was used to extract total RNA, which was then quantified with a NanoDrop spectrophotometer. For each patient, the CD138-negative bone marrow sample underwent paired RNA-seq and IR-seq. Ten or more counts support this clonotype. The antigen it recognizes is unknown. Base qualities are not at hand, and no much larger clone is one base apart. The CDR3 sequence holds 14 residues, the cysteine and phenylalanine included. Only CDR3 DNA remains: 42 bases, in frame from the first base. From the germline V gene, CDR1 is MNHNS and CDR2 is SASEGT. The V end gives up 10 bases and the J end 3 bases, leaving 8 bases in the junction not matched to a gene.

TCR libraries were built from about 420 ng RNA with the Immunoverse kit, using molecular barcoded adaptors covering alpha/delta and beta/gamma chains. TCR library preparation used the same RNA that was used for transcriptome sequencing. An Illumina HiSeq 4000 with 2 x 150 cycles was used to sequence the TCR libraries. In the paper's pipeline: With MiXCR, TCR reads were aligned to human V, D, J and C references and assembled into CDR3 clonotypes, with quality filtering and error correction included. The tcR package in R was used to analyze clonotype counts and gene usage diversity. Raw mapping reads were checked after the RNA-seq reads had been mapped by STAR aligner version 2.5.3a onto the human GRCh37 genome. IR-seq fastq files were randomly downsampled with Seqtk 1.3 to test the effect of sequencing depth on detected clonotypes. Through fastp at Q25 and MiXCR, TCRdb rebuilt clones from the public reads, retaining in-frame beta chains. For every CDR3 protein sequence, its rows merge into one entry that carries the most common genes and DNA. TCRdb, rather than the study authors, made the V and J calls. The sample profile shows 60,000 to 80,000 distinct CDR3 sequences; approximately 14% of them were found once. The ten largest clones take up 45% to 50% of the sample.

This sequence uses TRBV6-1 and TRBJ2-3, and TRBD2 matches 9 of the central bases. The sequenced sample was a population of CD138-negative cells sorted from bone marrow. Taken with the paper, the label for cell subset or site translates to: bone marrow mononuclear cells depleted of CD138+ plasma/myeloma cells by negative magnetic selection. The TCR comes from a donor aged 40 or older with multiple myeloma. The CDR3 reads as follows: CANSPLAGTDTQYF. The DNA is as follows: TGTGCCAACTCCCCGCTAGCGGGAACAGATACGCAGTATTTT.